What follows are 2 T cell receptor beta chains derived from one specimen sequenced in a study of cytomegalovirus exposure and HLA in healthy donors. Repertoires were generated with immunoSEQ multiplex PCR, while TCRdb's copy carries only in-frame clones and drops some. The table lists 150,000 to 200,000 clones, roughly 86% of them singletons. Input material: PBMCs. These receptor sequences come from a woman aged 18-29 years in good health and CMV-seronegative.

This clone has just one count. This rearrangement joins TRBV5-1 to TRBJ2-2; 11 nucleotides agree with TRBD2. Germline V gene sequence: CDR1 SGHRS, CDR2 YFSETQ. J lost 7 bases, V lost 5 bases, and 7 bases had no gene match. This CDR3 has 15 amino acids. CDR3 in DNA: TGCGCCAGCAGGGCGACTAGCGGGAAAATCGGGGAGCTGTTTTTT. Its protein is CASRATSGKIGELFF.

The CDR3 spells CASSLGTGKDLGGYTF. The CDR3 nucleotides are TGTGCCAGCAGCTTAGGTACCGGGAAGGATTTGGGTGGCTACACCTTC. J is TRBJ1-2 and V is TRBV7-9; no definite D call. The CDR3 consists of 16 residues. CDR1 and CDR2 from the germline V gene are SEHNR and FQNEAQ (reference sequence). The V and J ends lost 1 base and 7 bases respectively, with 19 bases between them.